These 3 T cell receptor beta chains share one sample of origin, sequenced in a study of cytomegalovirus exposure and HLA in healthy donors. The PCR was carried out with 60 Vbeta primers and 13 Jbeta primers. The repertoire was sequenced with immunoSEQ multiplex PCR; TCRdb's copy has only in-frame clones and lacks some. The sample has about 160,000 clones; roughly 80% are singletons. The sample was PBMCs. These receptors all come from a man younger than 35 in good health and CMV-seropositive.

The chain recombines TRBV10-3 with TRBJ2-3; D perhaps matches TRBD2 (6 bases). V was trimmed by 10 bases and J by 5 bases, leaving 16 bases between them. The CDR3 length is 13 residues. Germline V gene sequence: CDR1 ENHRY, CDR2 SYGVKD. CDR3 in DNA: TGTGCCACGACTAGTAAGGACCGAGATACGCAGTATTTT. It translates to CATTSKDRDTQYF.

This clone was found once. This chain connects TRBV7-9 to TRBJ2-7, with 9 bases fitting TRBD2. Germline V gene lookup returns CDR1 SEHNR and CDR2 FQNEAQ (reference sequence). The CDR3 covers 18 residues. With 1 base clipped from V and 1 base from J, the junction kept 11 bases outside the gene matches. As DNA, the CDR3 is TGTGCCAGCAGCTTAGGGGTTAGCGGGGGACCCCTTTCCTACGAGCAGTACTTC. The encoded protein is CASSLGVSGGPLSYEQYF.

The chain uses TRBV19 and TRBJ2-7; D might be TRBD1 (6 bases). The germline gives CDR1 LNHDA, CDR2 SQIVND (reference sequence). This CDR3 has 14 amino acids. Trimming cost V 5 bases and J 1 base, with 12 bases left between them. The CDR3 here is CASSGRDKSYEQYF. CDR3 bases: TGTGCCAGTAGTGGTAGGGACAAATCCTACGAGCAGTACTTC.